What follows describes a single T cell receptor (beta chain). The data derive from a study of blood T cell repertoires in COVID-19. At the level of the study: PBMCs, B-cell-depleted T cells, or T cells provided the cDNA or gDNA that made up the material.

How the authors handled the data: Reference gene primer amplification in the assay estimated nucleated cell counts. Repertoires were generated with immunoSEQ multiplex PCR, while TCRdb's copy carries only in-frame clones and drops some. V and J calls and clone size are those listed in that table; D and trimming were worked out from the DNA. The sample has tens of thousands of clones, roughly 82% seen once. CDR3 length: 16 residues. The germline CDR1 and CDR2 sequences are SGHVS and FQNEAQ. V was pared by 2 bases and J by 1 base, with 12 bases between. The chain combines TRBV7-8 with TRBJ1-5, with TRBD1 as a possible D gene (5 bases). Sequencing was carried out using peripheral blood. The clonotype was recovered from a human donor in a cohort sampled during active COVID-19. The CDR3 DNA is TGTGCCAGCAGCTTAAAGGTGGGGCCCAGCAATCAGCCCCAGCATTTT. Encoded protein: CASSLKVGPSNQPQHF.